The 10 T cell receptor beta chains in this list originate from one sample, sequenced in a study of T-cell reconstitution after alpha-beta-depleted transplantation in children (dated by TCRdb to 2016 to 2017). Library prep was done by PCR. Sequencing was performed on an Illumina HiSeq 2500. Molecular barcoding was employed in the preparation of TCR libraries, with unique molecular identifiers being used to normalize TCRbeta repertoire quantification. TCRdb passed the public sequencing reads through fastp at Q25 and MiXCR, retaining productive beta sequences. Each entry is one CDR3 protein sequence, shown with its most common DNA and genes. The sample contains roughly 610,000 distinct CDR3 sequences, over 9.5% of them found a single time. About 4.2% of the sample is taken by the ten largest. Sequences were derived from PBMCs from the stem cell graft donor, sampled from the stem cell graft. These receptors all stem from a human donor who donated a stem cell graft to a child with acute myeloid leukemia.

This clonotype has a count of ten or more. The CDR3 DNA follows: TGTGCCAGCAGCAGACAGGGGACTGCTGGAAACACCATATATTTT. As protein: CASSRQGTAGNTIYF. J is TRBJ1-3 and V is TRBV6-5; 8 positions match TRBD1. V lost 6 bases, J lost 2 bases, and 6 bases stayed unmatched. The germline gives CDR1 MNHEY, CDR2 SVGAGI. This CDR3 region has 15 residues.

This clonotype appeared many times. The J gene is TRBJ2-4, the V gene TRBV5-6, with D unclear. CDR3 length: 16 amino acids. In germline, CDR1 is SGHDT, CDR2 YYEEEE. The ends were cut back, 1 base at V and 1 base at J, with 12 bases in the middle. The CDR3 here is CASSLRKGWAKNIQYF. In DNA, the CDR3 is TGTGCCAGCAGCTTGAGGAAGGGTTGGGCCAAAAACATTCAGTACTTC.

This clonotype was found many times. CDR3 sequence: CASSLPGLEQYF. The CDR3 DNA is TGTGCCAGCAGCTTACCAGGGCTGGAGCAGTACTTC. This chain links TRBV7-8 with TRBJ2-7; a possible D gene is TRBD1 (5 bases). This CDR3 has 12 residues. Trimming shortened V by 2 bases and J by 7 bases, and 9 bases separated the two germline ends. From germline, CDR1 is SGHVS and CDR2 FQNEAQ.

This clonotype has just a few counts. The rearrangement uses TRBV6-5 and TRBJ1-6, with D perhaps matching TRBD1 (5 bases). Looked up from germline, CDR1 is MNHEY and CDR2 is SVGAGI. V shed 2 bases and J shed 8 bases, with 16 bases lying between them. There are 16 residues in the CDR3. DNA for the CDR3: TGTGCCAGCAGTTACGAAAGGGGCCGGGGGGATTCACCCCTCCACTTT. Amino acid sequence: CASSYERGRGDSPLHF.

The chain joins TRBV5-1 to TRBJ2-1; perhaps TRBD2 as D (5 bases). CDR1 is SGHRS, CDR2 YFSETQ, per germline. With 6 bases removed from V and 5 bases from J, the gap between germline ends came to 18 bases. The CDR3 runs to 15 residues. The CDR3 loop reads CASTRSEGSNNEQFF. The CDR3 nucleotides are TGCGCCAGCACCAGATCAGAGGGATCAAACAATGAGCAGTTCTTC.

This clonotype was seen only a few times. The genes are TRBV29-1 and TRBJ2-7; 7 bases are a match to TRBD2. CDR3 length: 17 amino acids. V was clipped by 1 base and J by 2 bases; unmatched bases: 14. Germline V gene lookup returns CDR1 SQVTM and CDR2 ANQGSEA. CDR3 loop: CSVEGLAAPHVAYEQYF. Written as DNA, the CDR3 is TGCAGCGTTGAAGGACTAGCAGCGCCCCATGTAGCCTACGAGCAGTACTTC.

The sample holds a few counts of this clonotype. The CDR3 region has the DNA TGCGCCAGCAGCTCAACGGGGGCAGATACGCAGTATTTT. This codes for CASSSTGADTQYF. V usage is TRBV5-1 and J usage is TRBJ2-3; tentatively, D is TRBD2 (6 bases). The V gene's germline CDR1 is SGHRS and CDR2 YFSETQ. The CDR3 is 13 amino acids. The V end lost 3 bases, the J end lost 4 bases, and 9 bases lay between the germline ends.

This sequence joins TRBV18 and TRBJ2-5, with D maybe TRBD1 (6 bases). Germline CDR1 reads KGHSH; CDR2 reads LQKENI. CDR3 length: 13 residues. The V and J ends lost 5 bases and 2 bases respectively, with 9 bases between them. CDR3 region: CASSGTQQETQYF. For the CDR3, the DNA is TGTGCCAGCTCAGGGACACAGCAAGAGACCCAGTACTTC.

This clonotype showed up many times. This sequence joins TRBV11-2 and TRBJ2-2; D possibly corresponds to TRBD2 (5 bases). The CDR3 covers 16 residues. The V and J ends lost 5 bases and 6 bases respectively, with 19 bases between them. CDR1 is SGHAT, CDR2 FQNNGV, per germline. The CDR3 is CASSPLSGSRAGELFF. CDR3 sequence (DNA): TGTGCCAGCAGCCCCCTAAGTGGGAGTAGGGCCGGGGAGCTGTTTTTT.

For this clonotype: The CDR3 ends on some other residue instead of the conserved phenylalanine or tryptophan, so this is likely a read error. The genes are TRBV3-1 and TRBJ2-6; D is perhaps TRBD2 (7 bases). Germline lookup yields CDR1 LGHDT and CDR2 YNNKEL (reference sequence). The length of the CDR3 is 17 residues. V lost 3 bases and J lost 0, with 12 bases in between. CDR3 sequence (DNA): TGTGCCAGCAGCCACAGCGGGGACATCTCTGGGGCCAACGTCCTGACTTCC. This codes for CASSHSGDISGANVLTS.